The 5 T cell receptor beta chains given below trace back to one sample, sequenced in a study of response to subunit inactivated influenza vaccine. TCRdb re-called the RT-PCR reads with MiXCR, one entry per CDR3 protein. Here the sample spans hundreds of thousands of distinct CDR3 sequences, roughly a fifth being singletons. The sequenced sample was PBMCs from blood, obtained approximately 20 months after vaccination. These receptors came from a man between 50 and 75 years old who received an inactivated influenza vaccine.

This clonotype showed up just a few times. The V and J genes are TRBV5-1 and TRBJ1-1; weak D call: TRBD1 (5 bases). Germline CDR1 SGHRS, CDR2 YFSETQ. The CDR3 is 16 residues long. The V end was cut by 4 bases, the J end by 0 bases, with 16 bases between. The CDR3 is CASSTLPGTVNTEAFF. In DNA, the CDR3 is TGCGCCAGCAGCACCTTACCCGGGACGGTGAACACTGAAGCTTTCTTT.

This chain connects TRBV6-5 to TRBJ1-3; unclear D gene. There are 16 residues in the CDR3. The germline V and J ends were trimmed by 4 bases and 0 bases, with 13 bases remaining between them. Germline V gene sequence: CDR1 MNHEY, CDR2 SVGAGI. The CDR3 DNA follows: TGTGCCAGCAGTTCCGCAGGCGTACCCTCTGGAAACACCATATATTTT. Protein sequence: CASSSAGVPSGNTIYF.

This CDR3 is CASSNPWTENTGELFF. The CDR3 DNA reads TGTGCCAGTAGTAATCCTTGGACGGAGAACACCGGGGAGCTGTTTTTT. This sequence joins TRBV19 and TRBJ2-2; D gene uncertain. CDR1 and CDR2 (germline): LNHDA, SQIVND (reference sequence). V lost 4 bases, J lost 1 base, and 13 bases lay in between. The CDR3 sequence is 16 residues long.

The sample holds many counts of this clonotype. The chain uses TRBV5-8 and TRBJ2-2; no firm D call. CDR1 SGHTS and CDR2 YDEGEE come from the germline V gene. Trimming took 0 bases from V and 5 from J, leaving 8 bases between them. The CDR3 contains 14 residues. DNA for the CDR3: TGTGCCAGCAGCTTGGATGGGGTTACCGGGGAGCTGTTTTTT. Its translation: CASSLDGVTGELFF.

In the case of this clonotype: A junction boundary mismatches the germline segment, possibly from a read error. In DNA form, the CDR3 reads TGCCGTGGGGCGGGACGACAAAACACTGAATCTTTCTTT. This codes for CRGAGRQNTESFF. J is TRBJ1-1 and V is TRBV20-1; D may be TRBD1 (5 bases). The CDR3 totals 13 residues. CDR1 is DFQATT and CDR2 is SNEGSKA in the germline V gene (reference sequence).